The clone carrying this TCR beta chain has ten or more counts. This sample was taken from a study of metastatic and nonmetastatic thyroid tumors. No treatment of any kind had been given to any patient before thyroid surgery. TCRdb re-called the PCR reads via MiXCR. Among about 70,000 clones listed, around 18% were seen once. The germline V gene has CDR1 SGHTA and CDR2 FQGNSA. The CDR3 totals 16 residues. V gave up 6 bases and J gave up 2 bases; unmatched junction bases: 8. The rearrangement uses TRBV7-2 and TRBJ2-3; 10 nucleotides align to TRBD2. The sequence came from a female donor with papillary thyroid cancer or a benign thyroid nodule (not recorded which). Some clones in this sample may be carry-over from other donors' samples. Sequencing was carried out using blood. In nucleotides, the CDR3 is TGTGCCAGCAGTCCCGTAGCGGGAGGCTACACAGATACGCAGTATTTT. Amino acid sequence: CASSPVAGGYTDTQYF.